This T cell receptor (beta chain) was obtained from a study of cytomegalovirus exposure and HLA in healthy donors. Profiled with immunoSEQ multiplex PCR; TCRdb holds only in-frame clones, not every one. The profile shows fewer than 200,000 clones, roughly four fifths of them singletons. Germline CDR1 and CDR2: SGHVS and FNYEAQ. The CDR3 spans 15 residues. J gave up 6 bases and V 6 bases, and 5 bases lay outside the gene matches. This clone was detected only once. What it recognizes is unknown. The donors were in the approximately 130-subject validation cohort; that cohort was separate from the approximately 670-subject first cohort. Findings of the study overall: Whilst most TCR sequences proved rare, a subset of public TCRs occurred across many donors.

The sequencing sample was made of PBMCs. The chain is built from TRBV7-6 and TRBJ2-2, with 12 bases that match TRBD2. The clonotype comes from a woman under 30 in good health and CMV-seropositive. The CDR3 sequence is CASRGLAGSSGELFF. The CDR3 DNA is TGTGCCAGCAGGGGACTAGCGGGTTCCTCCGGGGAGCTGTTTTTT.